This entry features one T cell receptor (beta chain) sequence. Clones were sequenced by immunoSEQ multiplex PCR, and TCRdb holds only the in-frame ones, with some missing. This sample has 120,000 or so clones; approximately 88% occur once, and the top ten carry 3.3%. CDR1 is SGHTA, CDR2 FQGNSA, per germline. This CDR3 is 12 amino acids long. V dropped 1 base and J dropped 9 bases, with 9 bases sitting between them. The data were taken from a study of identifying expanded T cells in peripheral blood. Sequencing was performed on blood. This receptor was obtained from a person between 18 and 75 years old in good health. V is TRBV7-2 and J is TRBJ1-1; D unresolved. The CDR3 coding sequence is TGTGCCAGCAGCTTAGTGTCAGGACAAGCTTTCTTT. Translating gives CASSLVSGQAFF.